This is a list of T cell receptor beta chains from one sample in a study of identical twins. TCRdb reprocessed the 5' RACE reads with MiXCR, giving one entry per CDR3 protein. The sample contains 700,000 or so distinct CDR3 sequences, approximately 21% of which appear only once. A further study also used this sample, focusing on T cells expressing NK-cell markers.

The sequenced sample was PBMCs. The receptors were gathered from a woman between 18 and 29 years old in good health. Each CDR3 is given with its conserved first and last residue. D genes are given only for firm matches. Size is omitted from some rows. Given values are once, few, many or a class for expanded clones.

TRBJ2-1	many	TRBV7-9	NA	TGTGCCAGCAGCTATTCCGAACAGACTAACAATGAGCAGTTCTTC	CASSYSEQTNNEQFF
TRBJ2-1	NA	TRBV27	NA	TGTGCCAGTGGGCGGGCCCATGAGCAGTTCTTC	CASGRAHEQFF
TRBJ2-5	many	TRBV20-1	TRBD2	TGCAGTGCTAGAGATGTCTCCAGCGGGAGGGGGAAGGAGACCCAGTACTTC	CSARDVSSGRGKETQYF
TRBJ2-5	NA	TRBV6-5	TRBD2	TGTGCCAGCAGTTACTCGTATAGCGGGAGTGTGGAGACCCAGTACTTC	CASSYSYSGSVETQYF
TRBJ2-3	NA	TRBV6-1	NA	TGTGCCAGCAAAGTGTCTCCCTCTGGTCCGCAGTATTTT	CASKVSPSGPQYF
TRBJ2-1	NA	TRBV3-1	NA	TGTGCCAGCAGCCGCGGGGTCTCCTACAATGAGCAGTTCTTC	CASSRGVSYNEQFF
TRBJ1-1	NA	TRBV5-1	NA	TGTGCCAGCAGTTTAGGGGCAGGGGAAGCTTTCTTT	CASSLGAGEAFF
TRBJ2-2	NA	TRBV10-1	NA	TGCGCCAGCAGTGAGGCACGGGGGTCCGCCGGGGAGCTGTTTTTT	CASSEARGSAGELFF
TRBJ2-5	many	TRBV20-1	NA	TGCAGTGGGGCGGGACAGCTCCAAGAGACCCAGTACTTC	CSGAGQLQETQYF
TRBJ2-1	few	TRBV29-1	TRBD2	TGCAGCGTTGAAGGGACTAGCGGGGGGTTTAGAAATGAGCAGTTCTTC	CSVEGTSGGFRNEQFF
TRBJ2-5	many	TRBV3-1	NA	TGTGCCAGCAGCCAACCCGCAGGGGCAAAAGAGACCCAGTACTTC	CASSQPAGAKETQYF
TRBJ1-5	few	TRBV20-1	TRBD1	TGCAGTGCTAGGGCCGGGACAGGGACGGTTGAGCCCCAGCATTTT	CSARAGTGTVEPQHF
TRBJ2-7	NA	TRBV12-3/TRBV12-4	NA	TGTGCCAGCAGTTTGACAGCGAGCAATAGCGAAGGGCAGTACTTC	CASSLTASNSEGQYF
TRBJ1-5	few	TRBV12-3/TRBV12-4	NA	TGTGCCAGCAGTTTGGGGGGGGAAAATCAGCCCCAGCATTTT	CASSLGGENQPQHF
TRBJ1-2	NA	TRBV7-2	NA	TGTGCCAGCAGCTTAGAGTCGGGAGCTATCTATGGCTACACCTTC	CASSLESGAIYGYTF
TRBJ2-3	NA	TRBV13	TRBD1	TGTGCCAGCAGGAAGACAGGGGGACAACGCACAGATACGCAGTATTTT	CASRKTGGQRTDTQYF
TRBJ2-1	NA	TRBV20-1	TRBD2	TGCAGTGCTAGAAGCGGGAGGAAAAACAATGAGCAGTTCTTC	CSARSGRKNNEQFF
TRBJ2-1	few	TRBV20-1	TRBD2	TGCAGTGCTAGATATAGAAGGAGCGGGAGCCCCTCCTACAATGAGCAGTTCTTC	CSARYRRSGSPSYNEQFF
TRBJ1-1	few	TRBV12-3/TRBV12-4	NA	TGTGCCAGCACTCTAACCGGGGTAGCTTTCTTT	CASTLTGVAFF
TRBJ1-4	few	TRBV12-3/TRBV12-4	NA	TGTGCCAGCAGCCCGACAGGAAAGCTCGAAAAACTGTTTTTT	CASSPTGKLEKLFF
TRBJ2-7	NA	TRBV5-5	TRBD2	TGTGCCAGCAGCTTGTACGGGAGGTCCTACGAGCAGTACTTC	CASSLYGRSYEQYF
TRBJ2-1	few	TRBV18	TRBD2	TGTGCCAGCTCACCGGCGGTAGCGGGGACCCCTGAGCAGTTCTTC	CASSPAVAGTPEQFF
TRBJ2-7	few	TRBV27	NA	TGTGCCAGCAGTTTATCCGGGGGATGGGAGCAGTACTTC	CASSLSGGWEQYF
TRBJ2-7	few	TRBV7-2	NA	TGTGCCAGCAGCTTAGATCAGGGCGGGTGGAACGAGCAGTACTTC	CASSLDQGGWNEQYF
TRBJ2-2	NA	TRBV29-1	NA	TGCAGCGTCTTTAAGGGACCGACGAACACCGGGGAGCTGTTTTTT	CSVFKGPTNTGELFF
TRBJ2-6	few	TRBV15	NA	TGTGCCACCAGCTACAGGAACTGGGCCAACGTCCTGACTTTC	CATSYRNWANVLTF
TRBJ1-1	many	TRBV5-1	NA	TGCGCCAGCAGCTTGGTCGGGGCGAACACTGAAGCTTTCTTT	CASSLVGANTEAFF
TRBJ1-4	NA	TRBV5-1	NA	TGCGCCAGCAGAACTTCCTACGTGGGTGAAAAACTGTTTTTT	CASRTSYVGEKLFF